The clone carrying this TCR beta chain was recorded many times. Its antigen is currently unknown. Exclusion of a patient resulted from uncontrolled infection, other autoimmune disease, pregnancy or lactation. Orbital computed tomography, thyroid ultrasound, serum thyroxine and TRAb, and clinical symptoms together informed the diagnoses. This sample is drawn from a study of T cells in Graves' hyperthyroidism and ophthalmopathy. Whole-study findings and limits: A model built on 13 V-J features separated ophthalmopathy from stable hyperthyroidism.

Germline V gives CDR1 SGHAT, CDR2 FQDESV (reference sequence). Trimming left V 5 bases short and J 7 bases short, with 18 bases between. The CDR3 sequence is 15 residues long. Amplification targeted TCR beta CDR3 regions from RNA transcripts. Carried out on the TCR CDR3, a first-round RT-PCR used the HTBI primer set. Via MiXCR, TCRdb re-called the multiplex PCR reads, giving one row per CDR3 protein. The table shows approximately 300,000 distinct CDR3 sequences, with approximately 19% occurring only once. This sequence joins TRBV11-1 and TRBJ2-1; D may be TRBD2 (5 bases). Sequenced input: blood. This clonotype originated in a man in his fifties with Graves' ophthalmopathy. The CDR3 DNA sequence: TGTGCCAGCAGCCCGCACTGGCTTACGGGGAATGAGCAGTTCTTC. Translated, it gives CASSPHWLTGNEQFF.